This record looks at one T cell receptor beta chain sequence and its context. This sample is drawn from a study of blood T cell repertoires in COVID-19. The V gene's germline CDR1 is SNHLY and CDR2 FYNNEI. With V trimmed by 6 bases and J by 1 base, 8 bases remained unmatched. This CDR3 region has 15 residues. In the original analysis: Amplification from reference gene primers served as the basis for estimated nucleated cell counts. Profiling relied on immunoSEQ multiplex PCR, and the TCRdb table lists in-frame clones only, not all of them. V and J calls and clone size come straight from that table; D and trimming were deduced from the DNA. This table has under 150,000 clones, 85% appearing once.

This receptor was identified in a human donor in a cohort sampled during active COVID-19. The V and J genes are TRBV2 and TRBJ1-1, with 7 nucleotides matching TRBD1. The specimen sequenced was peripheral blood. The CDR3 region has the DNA TGTGCCAGCAGCCCCAGGACAGGCCGGAACACTGAAGCTTTCTTT. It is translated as CASSPRTGRNTEAFF.